Sequencing of this T cell receptor (beta chain) was carried out in a study of tumor T cells in aggressive B-cell lymphoma. Method: immunoSEQ multiplex PCR; TCRdb's copy keeps in-frame clones and lacks some. There are about 7,600 clones in the sample; roughly 80% occur only once, and roughly 3% lies in the top ten. Germline CDR1 and CDR2: MDHEN and SYDVKM. V dropped 2 bases and J dropped 3; count of bases not matched to a gene: 10. The CDR3 runs 16 residues. The gene calls are TRBV28 and TRBJ2-7, with 7 bases fitting TRBD1. Sequencing input: tumor tissue. The receptor was isolated from an adult with diffuse large B cell lymphoma. The CDR3 region has the DNA TGTGCCAGCAGTTTAGACTTTCCGGGACAGATCTACGAGCAGTACGTC. This sequence encodes CASSLDFPGQIYEQYV.